This T cell receptor beta chain originates from a study of shared clonotypes between healthy human individuals. About the research overall: Three CD4 naive, three CD4 memory, two CD8 naive and one CD8 memory plate were used per donor.

The naive CD8 population came from CD45RO-negative cells selected for CCR7, without terminally differentiated effector memory CD45RA+ cells. This CDR3 contains 15 residues. The V and J ends lost 7 bases and 2 bases, in that order; junction bases with no gene match: 11. Germline assignment: CDR1 SQVTM and CDR2 ANQGSEA. For this clone: Its matching antigen is unknown.

Using immunoSEQ multiplex PCR, the repertoire was profiled, and TCRdb retains in-frame clones only, with some absent. The table records roughly 810,000 clones, about 96% of them present only once. Study-wide points: How much donors shared clonotypes was expected to be affected by sequencing depth. Sharing across a few donors was seen in 5% to 5.5% of naive CD4 clonotypes.

Sequencing was performed on naive CD8+ T cells sorted from blood. This TCR derives from a man in his thirties or forties in good health. The J gene is TRBJ2-4, the V gene TRBV29-1; TRBD2 matches 7 bases. The CDR3 loop is CSDVTSENTKNIQYF. Here the CDR3 DNA reads TGCAGCGACGTAACTAGCGAAAACACCAAAAACATTCAGTACTTC. The full variable domain, completed using reference TRBV29-1 and TRBJ2-4, is SAVISQKPSRDICQRGTSLTIQCQVDSQVTMMFWYRQQPGQSLTLIATANQGSEATYESGFVIDKFPISRPNLTFSTLTVSNMSPEDSSIYLCSDVTSENTKNIQYFGAGTRLSVL.